A selection of T cell receptor beta chains follows, all from one sample in a study of blood T cell repertoires in COVID-19. Libraries were prepared by immunoSEQ multiplex PCR; TCRdb keeps only in-frame clonotypes and omits some of them. The sample lists approximately 28,000 clones; roughly 90% were seen once. Sequenced sample: peripheral blood. The receptors come from a human donor in a cohort sampled during active COVID-19. Each CDR3 is given with its conserved first and last residue. A D gene is named only where the DNA matches it firmly. Only part of the rows carry a size: once, few, many, or a class if the clone is expanded.

clone size	J gene	D gene	V gene	CDR3 protein	CDR3 DNA
-	TRBJ1-6	TRBD1	TRBV27	CASSRQGDSSPLHF	TGTGCCAGCAGCCGACAGGGGGACTCTTCACCCCTCCACTTT
few	TRBJ1-2	TRBD1	TRBV7-8	CASSNRQGAWSGYTF	TGTGCCAGCAGCAACCGACAGGGGGCGTGGAGCGGCTACACCTTC
-	TRBJ2-5	-	TRBV3-1/TRBV3-2	CASSHWGGGIETQYF	TGTGCCAGCAGCCACTGGGGGGGCGGAATCGAGACCCAGTACTTC
once	TRBJ2-5	-	TRBV24-1	CATSDTVQDQETQYF	TGTGCCACCAGTGATACGGTCCAGGATCAAGAGACCCAGTACTTC
-	TRBJ1-2	-	TRBV19	CASSRVPHGYTF	TGTGCCAGTAGTCGCGTCCCGCATGGCTACACCTTC
-	TRBJ2-1	TRBD1	TRBV27	CASSSRQGLNEQFF	TGTGCCAGCAGCTCTCGACAGGGGTTGAATGAGCAGTTCTTC
-	TRBJ1-1	-	TRBV12-3/TRBV12-4	CASTEQRGTEAFF	TGTGCCAGCACCGAACAAAGGGGTACTGAAGCTTTCTTT
-	TRBJ2-1	-	TRBV6-5	CASSLTGKSNEQFF	TGTGCCAGCAGTTTAACCGGGAAGAGCAATGAGCAGTTCTTC
-	TRBJ1-1	-	TRBV6-5	CASSYSTGMNTEAFF	TGTGCCAGCAGTTACTCTACAGGCATGAACACTGAAGCTTTCTTT
-	TRBJ2-2	TRBD1	TRBV25-1	CASTVTGGTGELFF	TGTGCCAGCACTGTGACAGGGGGCACCGGGGAGCTGTTTTTT
-	TRBJ1-5	TRBD1	TRBV5-5	CASSPRGTGGRHQPQHF	TGTGCCAGCAGCCCCCGAGGGACAGGGGGCCGTCATCAGCCCCAGCATTTT
few	TRBJ2-7	-	TRBV4-1	CASSQETRQVHEQYF	TGCGCCAGCAGCCAAGAAACGAGACAGGTCCACGAGCAGTACTTC
-	TRBJ1-1	TRBD1	TRBV19	CASSKGQPSTEAFF	TGTGCCAGTAGTAAGGGACAGCCGAGCACTGAAGCTTTCTTT
-	TRBJ1-5	TRBD1	TRBV18	CASSPTGQGDYSNQPQHF	TGTGCCAGCTCACCAACGGGACAGGGGGACTATAGCAATCAGCCCCAGCATTTT
-	TRBJ2-3	TRBD2	TRBV12-5	CASGLVLAGGTDTQYF	TGTGCTAGTGGTTTGGTACTAGCGGGGGGCACAGATACGCAGTATTTT
-	TRBJ1-4	TRBD1	TRBV19	CASSLDRGVTNEKLFF	TGTGCCAGTAGTCTTGACAGGGGCGTGACTAATGAAAAACTGTTTTTT
-	TRBJ2-5	-	TRBV12-5	CASGFKVAGETQYF	TGTGCTAGTGGTTTCAAAGTGGCGGGGGAGACCCAGTACTTC
-	TRBJ1-5	-	TRBV27	CASRGSNSNQPQHF	TGTGCCAGCAGGGGGAGTAATAGCAATCAGCCCCAGCATTTT
-	TRBJ1-4	-	TRBV27	CASRADRPNEKLFF	TGTGCCAGCAGGGCCGACAGGCCAAATGAAAAACTGTTTTTT
-	TRBJ1-2	-	TRBV4-1	CASSRRTEAPYGYTF	TGCGCCAGCAGCCGACGGACGGAGGCCCCATATGGCTACACCTTC
-	TRBJ2-3	TRBD2	TRBV10-1	CASSESWSGVTDTQYF	TGCGCCAGCAGTGAGTCGTGGAGCGGGGTCACAGATACGCAGTATTTT
-	TRBJ2-6	TRBD2	TRBV19	CASSMMGQSGAGANVLTF	TGTGCCAGTAGTATGATGGGTCAGAGCGGGGCTGGGGCCAACGTCCTGACTTTC
-	TRBJ1-1	TRBD1	TRBV18	CASSDRARDTEAFF	TGTGCCAGCTCCGACAGGGCTAGGGACACTGAAGCTTTCTTT
-	TRBJ1-4	-	TRBV5-6	CASSRTTGELFF	TGTGCCAGCAGCAGGACGACAGGTGAACTGTTTTTT
-	TRBJ1-2	-	TRBV14	CASSQDMNYGYTF	TGTGCCAGCAGCCAGGACATGAACTATGGCTACACCTTC
-	TRBJ2-2	TRBD2	TRBV5-4	CASSRTSSNTGELFF	TGTGCCAGCAGCCGGACTAGCTCAAACACCGGGGAGCTGTTTTTT
once	TRBJ2-2	TRBD1	TRBV18	CASSPPNRGNTGELFF	TGTGCCAGCTCACCACCAAACAGGGGTAACACCGGGGAGCTGTTTTTT
once	TRBJ2-2	-	TRBV24-1	CATSKTASTGELFF	TGTGCCACCAGTAAGACAGCTAGTACCGGGGAGCTGTTTTTT
few	TRBJ2-7	-	TRBV11-1	CASSGYPGGPYEQYF	TGTGCCAGCAGCGGCTACCCCGGAGGACCCTACGAGCAGTACTTC
-	TRBJ2-5	-	TRBV3-1/TRBV3-2	CASSQFGPGDSSQYF	TGTGCCAGCAGCCAATTCGGTCCAGGGGATTCCTCCCAGTACTTC
-	TRBJ2-3	-	TRBV5-1	CASSLGTSTDTQYF	TGCGCCAGCAGCTTGGGGACTAGCACAGATACGCAGTATTTT
-	TRBJ1-2	-	TRBV7-9	CASSLLVPGGGYTF	TGTGCCAGCAGCTTACTGGTACCAGGAGGTGGCTACACCTTC
-	TRBJ2-5	-	TRBV11-1	CASSLRLAEYQETQYF	TGTGCCAGCAGCTTACGGCTAGCTGAGTACCAAGAGACCCAGTACTTC
-	TRBJ2-3	TRBD1	TRBV6-5	CASSYRTGPQYF	TGTGCCAGCAGTTACAGGACAGGACCGCAGTATTTT
-	TRBJ2-5	TRBD1	TRBV5-4	CASSSTGNQETQYF	TGTGCCAGCAGCTCGACAGGGAACCAAGAGACCCAGTACTTC
-	TRBJ1-2	-	TRBV19	CASSIGQGGAYGYTF	TGTGCCAGTAGTATCGGGCAGGGAGGTGCCTATGGCTACACCTTC
once	TRBJ2-5	-	TRBV10-3	CAISGPGLNQETQYF	TGTGCCATCAGTGGACCGGGACTGAACCAAGAGACCCAGTACTTC
once	TRBJ2-5	-	TRBV10-3	CAISESGQYQETQYF	TGTGCCATCAGTGAGTCTGGGCAGTACCAAGAGACCCAGTACTTC
-	TRBJ2-1	TRBD1	TRBV5-4	CASSARDRGRDEQFF	TGTGCCAGCAGCGCCCGGGACAGGGGGCGAGATGAGCAGTTCTTC
-	TRBJ2-5	-	TRBV7-9	CASRRGGETQYF	TGTGCCAGCAGGAGGGGGGGAGAGACCCAGTACTTC
once	TRBJ1-6	-	TRBV7-2	CASSLSVQLRNSPLHF	TGTGCCAGCAGCTTGTCTGTCCAACTCCGAAATTCACCCCTCCACTTT